This is a list of T cell receptor beta chains from one sample in a study of T-cell memory formation after mild COVID-19. TCRdb processed the 5' RACE reads anew with MiXCR; each CDR3 protein has one entry. The sample lists around 100,000 distinct CDR3 sequences; roughly 11% were seen once. The sequenced material came from PBMCs or a T cell subset sorted from them (not recorded which). The receptors were gathered from a man aged 18 to 29 who had mild COVID-19 (a few samples of this study predate the infection). Cell type and time point are not known. The conserved cysteine and the conserved F or W are not part of the CDR3 here. The order of the fields is V gene, CDR3 protein.

>TRBV7-2
ASSLRTGVNQPQH
>TRBV20-1
SARLGYEQF
>TRBV4-3
ASSRAGQATGNTIY
>TRBV9
ASSVEGAVVDTQY
>TRBV7-6
ASSLGSSPSPLH
>TRBV6-5
ASSYSGPIGMAGYEQY
>TRBV5-6
ASSSTQGYQPQH
>TRBV5-4
ASSHLAGEYNEQF
>TRBV12-3/TRBV12-4
ASRDTSYNEQF
>TRBV20-1
SATGGAYEQY
>TRBV7-9
ASSSRGADPMNTEAF
>TRBV4-1
ASSQVSGGYEQY
>TRBV7-9
ASSYTVGAEKLF
>TRBV6-5
ASSYGVYNEQF
>TRBV20-1
SARDGNTEAF
>TRBV7-8
ASSPPVYQETQY
>TRBV27
ASSKGDGQGTSTDTQY
>TRBV11-2
ASSLGRQLLNTEAF
>TRBV18
ASSDRGVVTEAF
>TRBV5-1
ASSLATGTNYGYT
>TRBV7-3
ASSSPSGGPADTQY
>TRBV7-9
ASSLESGGNYGYT
>TRBV6-6
ASSHGQLNQPQH
>TRBV29-1
SVEDRAAEGETQY
>TRBV18
ASSPAGGEQF
>TRBV3-1
ASSTRSGSYNEQF
>TRBV2
ASSDRPPNEQF
>TRBV10-1
ATVGGYEQF
>TRBV5-1
ASSIEQGANEQF
>TRBV24-1
ATGVGDTQY
>TRBV28
ASSFYSGAHTDTQY
>TRBV4-1
ASSPGVARRSYEQY
>TRBV7-9
ASSLTSRGPREKLF
>TRBV6-6
ASSYSTDRNTEAF
>TRBV7-9
ASSQWAENTEAF
>TRBV12-3/TRBV12-4
ASSFGAWEKLF
>TRBV5-1
ASSARQGVNHGYT
>TRBV9
ASSAEVGPEAF
>TRBV4-2
ASSQEEGLDGFCNEQF
>TRBV13
ASSEDPRTEDF
>TRBV7-2
ASSLSGLRGRTDTQY
>TRBV12-3/TRBV12-4
ASSLTTFGIKPQH